The source of this T cell receptor (beta chain) is a study of T cells in Graves' hyperthyroidism and ophthalmopathy. Study context: Prior to any treatment, at the point of initial diagnosis, peripheral blood was collected. Study-wide results and limits: Clonotypes that were expanded in thyroid above 0.001 mostly appeared in blood too.

It was uncontrolled infection, other autoimmune disease, pregnancy or lactation that excluded patients. RNA transcripts served as the template for amplifying TCR beta CDR3 regions. The study used the HTBI primer set for a first-round RT-PCR of the TCR CDR3. TCRdb re-called the multiplex PCR reads with MiXCR, one entry per CDR3 protein. The sample holds a few hundred thousand distinct CDR3 sequences, 12% to 15% seen once. There are many counts of this clonotype. Its antigen is not known. From germline, CDR1 is MDHEN and CDR2 SYDVKM. V trimming: 10 bases; J trimming: 0 bases; junction bases outside the gene matches: 8. The CDR3 runs to 14 residues.

The gene calls are TRBV28 and TRBJ1-1; 7 nucleotides align to TRBD1. Source material: blood. The receptor was isolated from a woman younger than 30 with Graves' hyperthyroidism. The CDR3 sequence is CATSSGGMNTEAFF. Here the CDR3 DNA reads TGTGCCACCAGCTCAGGGGGAATGAACACTGAAGCTTTCTTT.